Only one count was recorded for the clone carrying this T cell receptor beta chain. The antigen is unknown. Germline-derived CDR1 and CDR2 are MDHEN and SYDVKM. The CDR3 runs 15 residues. The entry originates in a study of post-analysis software for immune sequencing data. Study at large: Clinical courses comprised relapsing-remitting, secondary progressive and progressive-relapsing multiple sclerosis.

Researchers reported that TCR beta cDNA libraries carried unique molecular identifiers. A single record per CDR3 protein comes from TCRdb applying MiXCR to the PCR reads. This table has about 500,000 distinct CDR3 sequences, roughly 45% appearing once. The study's findings and limits: Same-batch samples co-clustered strongly by F measure. Four or five TRBV segments were more frequent in patients than controls; TRBV5-6, TRBV5-1 and TRBV20-1 belonged to this group. Normalized Chao1 diversity was significantly lower in multiple sclerosis patients than in controls.

Sample: blood. This chain links TRBV28 with TRBJ2-4; D is uncertain. The J call may be in error: the DNA end matches TRBJ2-7 better. The clonotype originates from a girl aged 10 to 17 with multiple sclerosis. CDR3 nucleotide sequence: TGTGCCAGCACCTCTACCTTTCCGCTATTTCCCGAGCAGTACTTC. Translated: CASTSTFPLFPEQYF.